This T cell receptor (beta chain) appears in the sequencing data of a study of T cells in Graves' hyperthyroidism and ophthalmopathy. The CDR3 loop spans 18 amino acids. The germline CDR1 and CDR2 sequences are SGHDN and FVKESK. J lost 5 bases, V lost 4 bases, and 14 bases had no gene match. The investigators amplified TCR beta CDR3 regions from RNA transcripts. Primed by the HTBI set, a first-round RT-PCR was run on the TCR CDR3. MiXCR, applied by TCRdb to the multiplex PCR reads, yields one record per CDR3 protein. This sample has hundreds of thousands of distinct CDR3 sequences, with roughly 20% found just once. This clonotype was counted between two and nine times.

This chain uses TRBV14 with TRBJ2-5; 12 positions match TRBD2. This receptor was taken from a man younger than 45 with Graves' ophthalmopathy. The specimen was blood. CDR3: CASSLPLSTSGRFETQYF. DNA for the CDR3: TGTGCCAGCAGCCTCCCACTGAGTACTAGCGGGAGGTTCGAGACCCAGTACTTC.